This entry features one TCR beta chain sequence. This specimen belongs to a study of blood T cell repertoires in COVID-19. Deletions cut 6 bases from V and 0 bases from J, with 22 bases between. The CDR3 is 18 residues long. A COVID-19 case had been met by exposed participants during the 2 weeks before study entry. The repertoire was sequenced with immunoSEQ multiplex PCR; TCRdb's copy has only in-frame clones and lacks some. The table includes hundreds of thousands of clones, roughly 80% detected once. This chain links TRBV5-3 with TRBJ1-5; tentatively, D is TRBD1 (5 bases). TRBV5-3 is treated as an ORF (open reading frame) with a function not yet certain. This receptor was taken from a man aged 40-49 years who had been exposed to COVID-19. The sequenced material came from PBMCs or T cells enriched from blood (not recorded which). The CDR3 reads CARIRIGRAGHSNQPQHF. The CDR3, as DNA: TGTGCCAGAATTCGCATAGGGAGGGCAGGGCATAGCAATCAGCCCCAGCATTTT.